One sample yielded the 16 T cell receptor beta chains listed below, sequenced in a study of blood T cell repertoires in COVID-19 (dated by TCRdb to 2019 to 2021). To prepare the library, the immunoSEQ multiplex PCR assay was applied. TCRdb obtained this table from immuneACCESS and retained in-frame rearrangements with V and J assigned. These tables miss some clones; where compared with another copy, unresolved V genes account for less than half of the shortfall, and the remainder is unexplained. The sample table lists around 23,000 clones, about 88% of them with a count of one. The ten largest clonotypes hold roughly 19% of the sample. The sequenced sample consisted of peripheral blood. Receptors originate from a human donor with acute or convalescent COVID-19. The donor label of this sample is uncertain.

The J gene is TRBJ1-5, the V gene TRBV19; weak D call: TRBD1 (5 bases). This CDR3 has 15 residues. Germline CDR1 and CDR2: LNHDA and SQIVND (reference sequence). V lost 6 bases and J 9 bases, leaving 21 bases between the germline ends. The chain's CDR3 is CASRGYPGTEGPQHF. The CDR3 region has the DNA TGTGCCAGTAGAGGGTACCCCGGGACGGAGGGGCCCCAGCATTTT.

The chain carries TRBV11-2 and TRBJ2-1, with TRBD1 as a possible D gene (5 bases). Trimming took off 5 bases at V and 7 bases at J, with 15 bases between the two ends. The CDR3 runs to 14 residues. Germline V CDR1 and CDR2: SGHAT, FQNNGV. In DNA, the CDR3 is TGTGCCAGCAGCGCCCGAATCCAGGGAAATGAGCAGTTCTTC. Protein product: CASSARIQGNEQFF. Together with reference TRBV11-2 and TRBJ2-1, the CDR3 gives the full variable domain: EAGVAQSPRYKIIEKRQSVAFWCNPISGHATLYWYQQILGQGPKLLIQFQNNGVVDDSQLPKDRFSAERLKGVDSTLKIQPAKLEDSAVYLCASSARIQGNEQFFGPGTRLTVL.

This chain joins TRBV9 and TRBJ2-1; TRBD2 aligns across 7 bases. The CDR3 sequence is 17 residues long. Germline assignment: CDR1 SGDLS and CDR2 YYNGEE. With 0 bases clipped from V and 6 bases from J, the junction kept 12 bases outside the gene matches. CDR3 nucleotide sequence: TGTGCCAGCAGCGTAGGGGCCGCTAGCGGCCGATTCAATGAGCAGTTCTTC. It specifies CASSVGAASGRFNEQFF.

The V call is TRBV19, the J call TRBJ2-3, with 8 bases matching TRBD2. Losses at the gene ends were 4 bases for V and 3 bases for J; bases not matched to a gene: 15. There are 18 residues in the CDR3. Germline CDR1 LNHDA, CDR2 SQIVND (reference sequence). CDR3 sequence: CASSTPPTAGAWTDTQYF. CDR3 DNA sequence: TGTGCCAGTAGTACACCTCCAACAGCGGGGGCATGGACAGATACGCAGTATTTT.

This chain links TRBV21-1 with TRBJ1-1. TRBV21-1 is classified as a pseudogene. The CDR3 is 15 residues long. Here the CDR3 DNA reads TGTGCCAGCACCGAAAGAGGGAGGCCTAACACTGAAGCTTTCTTT. Translated: CASTERGRPNTEAFF.

The CDR3 loop is CASSPRTKGVNTEAFF. DNA of the CDR3: TGTGCCAGTAGTCCCCGGACGAAAGGGGTGAACACTGAAGCTTTCTTT. The rearrangement uses TRBV19 and TRBJ1-1; tentatively, D is TRBD1 (5 bases). Trimming removed 5 bases from V and 0 bases from J, with 16 bases in between. In germline, CDR1 is LNHDA, CDR2 SQIVND (reference sequence). The CDR3 is made up of 16 amino acids.

V usage is TRBV3-1 (or the pseudogene TRBV3-2) and J usage is TRBJ2-7; D is possibly TRBD2 (6 bases). The CDR3 extends over 14 amino acids. CDR1 LGHDT and CDR2 YNNKEL come from the germline V gene (reference sequence). Deletions cut 0 bases from V and 5 bases from J, with 11 bases between. Here the CDR3 DNA reads TGTGCCAGCAGCCAAGATCGGAGGGGAAACGAGCAGTACTTC. Protein: CASSQDRRGNEQYF.

The V gene is TRBV19, the J gene TRBJ2-5; tentatively, D is TRBD1 (6 bases). This CDR3 comprises 15 residues. V lost 1 base, J lost 5 bases, and 14 bases lay in between. The V gene's germline CDR1 is LNHDA and CDR2 SQIVND (reference sequence). The CDR3 DNA sequence: TGTGCCAGTAGTATAGGCCAGGGGATGTTCGAGACCCAGTACTTC. It encodes CASSIGQGMFETQYF.

This rearrangement joins TRBV7-9 to TRBJ1-1; 7 bases line up with TRBD1. The CDR3 covers 14 residues. V was clipped by 4 bases and J by 5 bases; unmatched bases: 7. From germline, CDR1 is SEHNR and CDR2 FQNEAQ (reference sequence). The CDR3 spells CASSSRQGGTEAFF. The CDR3 DNA sequence: TGTGCCAGCAGCTCAAGACAGGGAGGTACTGAAGCTTTCTTT.

J is TRBJ2-5 and V is TRBV27; TRBD2 aligns across 9 bases. Germline CDR1 and CDR2: MNHEY and SMNVEV (reference sequence). The CDR3 is made up of 15 amino acids. V lost 0 bases to trimming and J lost 5 bases; unmatched junction nucleotides: 4. DNA of the CDR3: TGTGCCAGCAGTTTATCTCTAGCGGGGCAGGAGACCCAGTACTTC. This translates into CASSLSLAGQETQYF.

This chain uses TRBV6-5 with TRBJ2-7; maybe TRBD1 (6 bases). With 5 bases removed from V and 2 bases from J, the gap between germline ends came to 13 bases. The germline V gene encodes CDR1 MNHEY and CDR2 SVGAGI. CDR3 size: 14 residues. Written as DNA, the CDR3 is TGTGCCAGCAGTAGGCAACGGGACACCTACGAGCAGTACTTC. This encodes CASSRQRDTYEQYF.

This clone was seen only once. The V and J genes are TRBV11-2 and TRBJ1-1; the D is unclear. The CDR3 loop spans 15 amino acids. V was cut by 2 bases and J by 1 base, with 11 bases left in between. Germline V gives CDR1 SGHAT, CDR2 FQNNGV. CDR3 bases: TGTGCCAGCAGCTTAAGGGCGGGCGGGAACACTGAAGCTTTCTTT. Residues: CASSLRAGGNTEAFF.

This clone was observed a few times. This chain links TRBV5-1 with TRBJ2-1, with D possibly matching TRBD2 (5 bases). Germline CDR1 SGHRS, CDR2 YFSETQ. Trimming removed 4 bases at V and 4 bases at J, with 9 bases between. The CDR3 has 13 amino acids. CDR3 DNA: TGCGCCAGCAGCCCCGGGATGTACAATGAGCAGTTCTTC. It translates to CASSPGMYNEQFF.

The V and J genes are TRBV6-5 and TRBJ1-2; 7 nucleotides match TRBD1. The CDR3 extends over 14 amino acids. From germline, CDR1 is MNHEY and CDR2 SVGAGI. After removal of 7 bases from V and 6 bases from J, the junction contained 11 bases not matched to a gene. CDR3 loop: CASNLDRTVNGYTF. Written as DNA, the CDR3 is TGTGCCAGCAACCTGGACAGGACTGTCAATGGCTACACCTTC.

The CDR3 nucleotides read TGTGCCAGCAGCTTAACCCGGGAGCTCGGAGAGACCCAGTACTTC. Its translation is CASSLTRELGETQYF. The chain employs TRBV7-9 and TRBJ2-5, with D tentatively TRBD2 (6 bases). Germline V gene sequence: CDR1 SEHNR, CDR2 FQNEAQ (reference sequence). Trimming took off 2 bases at V and 4 bases at J, with 14 bases between the two ends. The CDR3 has 15 amino acids.

CDR3 DNA: TGTGCCAGCTCATTCGGACAGGGAAAAGTCTCCGGGGAGCTGTTTTTT. This sequence encodes CASSFGQGKVSGELFF. V and J are TRBV18 and TRBJ2-2; 8 bases are shared with TRBD1. This CDR3 contains 16 residues. J lost 6 bases, V lost 5 bases, and 11 bases had no gene match. Germline loops: CDR1 KGHSH, CDR2 LQKENI. Filled out from reference TRBV18 and TRBJ2-2, the complete variable domain reads NAGVMQNPRHLVRRRGQEARLRCSPMKGHSHVYWYRQLPEEGLKFMVYLQKENIIDESGMPKERFSAEFPKEGPSILRIQQVVRGDSAAYFCASSFGQGKVSGELFFGEGSRLTVL.